This T cell receptor beta chain was profiled in a study of T cells in narcolepsy. Trimming took 5 bases from V and 5 from J; bases not matched to a gene: 8. CDR1 is KGHSH and CDR2 is LQKENI in the germline V gene. CDR3 length equals 14 residues. The data were produced by immunoSEQ multiplex PCR, yet TCRdb's version contains in-frame clones alone and is incomplete. The data contain tens of thousands of clones, about three quarters of them singletons. Study results and caveats: In some patient and control memory CD4+ samples, autoreactive clones were absent.

On this clone itself: Its antigen remains unidentified.

This sequence was found in a human donor with narcolepsy. The chain employs TRBV18 and TRBJ1-1; 7 bases map to TRBD1. Sample: CD45RA- memory CD4+ T cells from PBMCs. This CDR3 is CASSSSGGGTEAFF. CDR3 sequence (DNA): TGTGCCAGCTCATCATCAGGGGGTGGGACTGAAGCTTTCTTT.